The clone carrying this T cell receptor (beta chain) was counted only a few times. These data belong to a study of regulatory T cells in long-lasting Graves disease. The sample's time point: newly diagnosed GD, antithyroid drugs for less than 3 months. PBMCs were the source of the RNA used for TCR sequencing. Under American Thyroid Association guidelines, Graves' disease was diagnosed. An endocrinology department located in Xi'an, China, was where the patients came from. Library construction for TCR beta used iRepertoire HTBI primers and Arm-PCR of CDR3 regions. TCRdb reprocessed the multiplex PCR reads via MiXCR and lists one record per CDR3 protein. The repertoire holds 350,000 to 500,000 distinct CDR3 sequences, with less than 20% as singletons. A further study also used this sample, focusing on T cells in Graves' hyperthyroidism and ophthalmopathy. From that paper: Patients showing uncontrolled infection, other autoimmune disease, pregnancy or lactation were ineligible. The TCR CDR3 was amplified in a first-round RT-PCR using the HTBI primer set.

The sequence derives from a woman younger than 45 with Graves disease. The sample in question was peripheral blood mononuclear cells (PBMCs), obtained at new diagnosis, from a patient treated with antithyroid drugs.

The CDR3 DNA reads TGCGCCAGCTTACCCTGGGGGGCCGACACCGGGGAGCTGTTTTTT. Protein product: CASLPWGADTGELFF. The chain joins TRBV10-2 to TRBJ2-2; perhaps D is TRBD1 or TRBD2 (6 bases each). V lost 8 bases and J 3 bases, leaving 16 bases between the germline ends. Germline V gene lookup returns CDR1 WSHSY and CDR2 SAAADI. This CDR3 has 15 amino acids.